This TCR beta chain was retrieved from a study of T cell responses to AZD1222 COVID-19 vaccine. Profiled with immunoSEQ multiplex PCR; TCRdb holds only in-frame clones, not every one. The table includes tens of thousands of clones, under 90% detected once. Study-wide results and caveats: Two AZD1222 doses significantly raised spike-specific TCR breadth and depth over controls.

Of note for this clone: Its antigen remains unidentified.

This specimen was peripheral blood, taken 28 days after the second AZD1222 dose. The TCR comes from an adult who received the AZD1222 COVID-19 vaccine.

CDR3 bases: TGTGCCAGCACGACTAGCGGGGGGTCCCAAGAGACCCAGTACTTC. Translation gives CASTTSGGSQETQYF. The chain uses TRBV9 and TRBJ2-5, with 13 positions matching TRBD2. Germline V CDR1 and CDR2: SGDLS, YYNGEE. V was clipped by 6 bases and J by 1 base; unmatched bases: 3. The CDR3 spans 15 residues.